Presented here are 7 T cell receptor beta chains from one specimen sequenced in a study of T cells in Graves' hyperthyroidism and ophthalmopathy. It was RNA transcripts that yielded the amplified TCR beta CDR3 regions. A first-round RT-PCR of the TCR CDR3 used the HTBI primer set. TCRdb recomputed calls from the multiplex PCR reads with MiXCR, one row per CDR3 protein. This table has 310,000 or so distinct CDR3 sequences, over 15% appearing once. Source material: blood. The receptors stem from an older woman with Graves' ophthalmopathy.

This clonotype was found a few times. This chain connects TRBV20-1 to TRBJ1-4, with 8 nucleotides matching TRBD1. Germline lookup yields CDR1 DFQATT and CDR2 SNEGSKA (reference sequence). The length of the CDR3 is 17 residues. The trim removed 2 bases at V and 8 bases at J, leaving 16 bases unmatched. The CDR3 is CSARPHRGKEGEEKLFF. CDR3 coding DNA: TGCAGTGCTAGACCACACAGGGGGAAAGAGGGCGAAGAAAAACTGTTTTTT.

Turning to this clonotype: A much larger clone sits a single nucleotide away, making a read error possible. The chain carries TRBV2 and TRBJ2-1; maybe TRBD1 (5 bases). The J call may be wrong; the DNA end is better matched by TRBJ2-7. Looked up from germline, CDR1 is SNHLY and CDR2 is FYNNEI. The CDR3 is made up of 13 amino acids. CDR3 DNA: TGTGCCAGCAGTGAAGAGGGGTACAATGAGCAGTACTTC. It is translated as CASSEEGYNEQYF.

There are many counts of this clonotype. V is TRBV7-8 and J is TRBJ2-7; 9 nucleotides agree with TRBD1. CDR3 length: 14 residues. Germline V gene lookup returns CDR1 SGHVS and CDR2 FQNEAQ. J lost 7 bases, V lost 5 bases, and 9 bases had no gene match. CDR3 bases: TGTGCCAGCAGCCACACCGGGACAGGGCGGGAGCAGTACTTC. As protein: CASSHTGTGREQYF.

V usage is TRBV7-9 and J usage is TRBJ2-5; D remains ambiguous. The germline V gene encodes CDR1 SEHNR and CDR2 FQNEAQ (reference sequence). Trimming took 1 base from V and 3 from J, leaving 15 bases between them. This CDR3 is 16 amino acids long. The CDR3 loop reads CASSLGSGSREETQYF. The CDR3 DNA follows: TGTGCCAGCAGCTTAGGGTCCGGTAGCCGAGAAGAGACCCAGTACTTC.

This clonotype was detected ten times or more. The J gene is TRBJ2-5, the V gene TRBV28; TRBD1 agrees at 7 bases. V shed 10 bases and J 3 bases; nucleotides not matched to a gene: 11. The length of the CDR3 is 14 residues. Germline lookup yields CDR1 MDHEN and CDR2 SYDVKM. In nucleotides, the CDR3 is TGTGCCATCTCCCCCGGGACAGTAAAAGAGACCCAGTACTTC. The encoded protein is CAISPGTVKETQYF.

In its sample, this clonotype was seen many times. J is TRBJ2-3 and V is TRBV5-1, with D unresolved. The CDR3 length is 14 residues. Germline V CDR1 and CDR2: SGHRS, YFSETQ. V was trimmed by 2 bases and J by 0 bases, leaving 7 bases between them. CDR3 residues: CASSFQVSTDTQYF. The DNA for the CDR3 is TGCGCCAGCAGCTTTCAAGTGAGCACAGATACGCAGTATTTT.

This clonotype occurred a few times. The genes are TRBV6-8 and TRBJ1-2, with D maybe TRBD1 (6 bases). The CDR3 sequence is 14 residues long. Germline-derived CDR1 and CDR2 are MNHGY and SAAAGT. V lost 2 bases and J lost 1, with 8 bases in between. The CDR3 nucleotides read TGTGCCAGCAGTTACGACAGGAGTAACTATGGCTACACCTTC. Translating gives CASSYDRSNYGYTF.